This record concerns one TCR beta chain sequence. This sample was included in a study of blood T cells in healthy people across ages. Germline V gene sequence: CDR1 DFQATT, CDR2 SNEGSKA (reference sequence). Trimming shortened V by 5 bases and J by 0 bases, and 11 bases separated the two germline ends. CDR3 length: 14 amino acids. Primed by a sample-barcoded 5' primer and a J-beta primer mix, a second PCR proceeded for about 6 to 11 cycles. TCRdb ran MiXCR on the 5' RACE reads and lists one entry per CDR3 protein. In the table there are roughly 2 million distinct CDR3 sequences, around 48% of which are singletons.

Sequences were obtained from blood. The source is a woman aged 35 to 49 in good health. V usage is TRBV20-1 and J usage is TRBJ2-1; D is uncertain. As DNA, the CDR3 is TGCAGTGCTGGGCCGGGCCTCTCCTACAATGAGCAGTTCTTC. This sequence encodes CSAGPGLSYNEQFF.